Presented here are 15 T cell receptor beta chains from one specimen sequenced in a study of T cell clonotyping in hematopoietic cell transplantation. The protocol was immunoSEQ multiplex PCR, while the TCRdb copy is restricted to in-frame clones and leaves out a portion. Of roughly 7,000 clones in the sample, roughly a third were seen once. The specimen was peripheral blood mononuclear cells, collected 30 days after allogeneic stem cell transplant. The receptor source for this set is a female patient over 55 who had an allogeneic stem cell transplant, so the T cells may come from the graft donor. Some clones in this sample may be carry-over from other donors' samples.

The V call is TRBV7-2, the J call TRBJ2-5; perhaps TRBD2 as D (7 bases). V lost 4 bases, J lost 5 bases, and 17 bases lay in between. In germline, CDR1 is SGHTA, CDR2 FQGNSA. CDR3 size: 15 residues. CDR3 sequence reads: CASSSDGGQGETQYF. For the CDR3, the DNA is TGTGCCAGCAGCTCGGACGGGGGGCAGGGGGAGACCCAGTACTTC.

This clone is termed medium-sized. The V gene is TRBV6-1, the J gene TRBJ2-5, with 12 bases aligning to TRBD2. The CDR3 sequence is 16 residues long. Germline-derived CDR1 and CDR2 are MNHNS and SASEGT. Trimming cost V 4 bases and J 4 bases; bases outside gene matches: 7. The CDR3 is CASSGPTSGRRETQYF. Written as DNA, the CDR3 is TGTGCCAGCAGTGGGCCGACTAGCGGGAGACGAGAGACCCAGTACTTC.

The chain combines TRBV14 with TRBJ2-5, with TRBD2 matching over 14 bases. The CDR3 has 16 amino acids. Germline CDR1 is SGHDN and CDR2 is FVKESK. Trimming took 5 bases from V and 1 from J; bases not matched to a gene: 3. In DNA form, the CDR3 reads TGTGCCAGCAGCGACGGGACTAGCGGGGGCCAAGAGACCCAGTACTTC. Its protein is CASSDGTSGGQETQYF.

The rearrangement uses TRBV29-1 and TRBJ2-5; TRBD1 agrees at 7 bases. The CDR3 has 14 amino acids. Trimming removed 7 bases from V and 0 bases from J; junction bases left unmatched: 8. Germline V gene sequence: CDR1 SQVTM, CDR2 ANQGSEA. The CDR3 DNA reads TGCAGCGCCGACGACGACAGGGACCAAGAGACCCAGTACTTC. Protein: CSADDDRDQETQYF. The full variable domain, with the rest looked up from reference TRBV29-1 and TRBJ2-5, is SAVISQKPSRDICQRGTSLTIQCQVDSQVTMMFWYRQQPGQSLTLIATANQGSEATYESGFVIDKFPISRPNLTFSTLTVSNMSPEDSSIYLCSADDDRDQETQYFGPGTRLLVL.

This sequence joins TRBV30 and TRBJ1-1; D not certain. The germline gives CDR1 GTSNPN, CDR2 SVGIG (reference sequence). The CDR3 covers 11 residues. Trimming pared 3 bases from V and 0 bases from J, leaving 2 bases between. CDR3 protein: CAWRMNTEAFF. As DNA, the CDR3 is TGTGCCTGGAGAATGAACACTGAAGCTTTCTTT.

The V gene is TRBV30, the J gene TRBJ1-1; D remains unclear. The germline V and J ends were trimmed by 5 bases and 9 bases, with 13 bases remaining between them. Germline loops: CDR1 GTSNPN, CDR2 SVGIG (reference sequence). The CDR3 sequence is 11 residues long. The CDR3 reads CAWRGSTKAFF. CDR3 DNA: TGTGCCTGGCGGGGTAGTACGAAAGCTTTCTTT.

This clone is medium-sized (0.01 to 0.1%) in the sample. The chain recombines TRBV7-6 with TRBJ2-2, with D perhaps assigned TRBD1 or TRBD2 (6 bases each). Germline V gene sequence: CDR1 SGHVS, CDR2 FNYEAQ. CDR3 length: 14 residues. Trimming cost V 1 base and J 4 bases, with 7 bases left between them. The CDR3 is CASSLEGGTGELFF. CDR3 DNA: TGTGCCAGCAGCTTAGAGGGGGGCACCGGGGAGCTGTTTTTT. The variable domain in full, with the rest retrieved from reference TRBV7-6 and TRBJ2-2, is GAGVSQSPRYKVTKRGQDVALRCDPISGHVSLYWYRQALGQGPEFLTYFNYEAQQDKSGLPNDRFSAERPEGSISTLTIQRTEQRDSAMYRCASSLEGGTGELFFGEGSRLTVL.

V usage is TRBV7-2 and J usage is TRBJ2-5; D may be TRBD1 or TRBD2 (5 bases each). Between the trimmed V and J ends, which lost 1 base and 5 bases, there was a span of 11 bases. This CDR3 has 14 amino acids. In germline, CDR1 is SGHTA, CDR2 FQGNSA. The chain's CDR3 is CASSLGGFGETQYF. In DNA form, the CDR3 reads TGTGCCAGCAGCTTAGGGGGGTTCGGCGAGACCCAGTACTTC. Full variable domain (outside the CDR3, taken from reference TRBV7-2 and TRBJ2-5): GAGVSQSPSNKVTEKGKDVELRCDPISGHTALYWYRQSLGQGLEFLIYFQGNSAPDKSGLPSDRFSAERTGGSVSTLTIQRTQQEDSAVYLCASSLGGFGETQYFGPGTRLLVL.

DNA of the CDR3: TGTGCCTGGAGTGTATCTGGGGTGGGTCAGCCCCAGCATTTT. Translation: CAWSVSGVGQPQHF. The chain is built from TRBV30 and TRBJ1-5; D gene unclear. Germline V gene lookup returns CDR1 GTSNPN and CDR2 SVGIG (reference sequence). The CDR3 consists of 14 residues. Trimming took 0 bases from V and 6 from J, leaving 12 bases between them.

The gene calls are TRBV30 and TRBJ1-1, with D perhaps matching TRBD1 (5 bases). Trimming left V 0 bases short and J 4 bases short, with 9 bases between. Germline assignment: CDR1 GTSNPN and CDR2 SVGIG (reference sequence). The CDR3 covers 13 residues. CDR3 sequence: CAWSVRGVTEAFF. The CDR3 DNA is TGTGCCTGGAGTGTAAGGGGAGTCACTGAAGCTTTCTTT.

There are a few counts of this clone. This rearrangement joins TRBV30 to TRBJ1-5; possible D gene TRBD1, 6 bases. Germline CDR1 is GTSNPN and CDR2 is SVGIG (reference sequence). With 1 base removed from V and 4 bases from J, the gap between germline ends came to 14 bases. The CDR3 totals 15 residues. In nucleotides, the CDR3 is TGTGCCTGGAGTGCCGGAGGGACAAGTAATCAGCCCCAGCATTTT. Protein sequence: CAWSAGGTSNQPQHF.

V usage is TRBV30 and J usage is TRBJ2-1; 8 bases are a match to TRBD2. Per germline, CDR1 GTSNPN and CDR2 SVGIG (reference sequence). The CDR3 runs to 16 residues. J lost 9 bases, V lost 3 bases, and 16 bases had no gene match. CDR3 region: CAWSLPYTGGPGEQFF. The CDR3 DNA is TGTGCCTGGAGCTTACCTTATACGGGGGGGCCAGGTGAGCAGTTCTTC.

This clone was seen only a few times. The V and J genes are TRBV6-5 and TRBJ2-7; 8 bases line up with TRBD1. The length of the CDR3 is 14 residues. V shed 4 bases and J 8 bases; nucleotides not matched to a gene: 10. The germline V gene encodes CDR1 MNHEY and CDR2 SVGAGI. The CDR3 loop reads CASSLQGAYSKQYF. In nucleotides, the CDR3 is TGTGCCAGCAGTTTGCAGGGGGCTTACTCCAAGCAGTACTTC.

This chain uses TRBV7-9 with TRBJ2-5; D remains unclear. In germline, CDR1 is SEHNR, CDR2 FQNEAQ (reference sequence). V was trimmed by 5 bases and J by 2 bases, leaving 9 bases between them. The CDR3 has 13 amino acids. The CDR3 loop is CASSPTLQETQYF. The CDR3 bases are TGTGCCAGCAGCCCGACACTTCAAGAGACCCAGTACTTC.

Only a few counts were recorded for this clone. V gene TRBV25-1 combines with J gene TRBJ2-3; D ambiguous. The V end was cut by 5 bases, the J end by 5 bases, with 8 bases between. CDR3 size: 12 residues. The germline V gene encodes CDR1 MGHDK and CDR2 SYGVNS. The CDR3 spells CASSPQEDTQYF. In DNA, the CDR3 is TGTGCCAGCAGTCCCCAGGAAGATACGCAGTATTTT.